Listed here are 20 T cell receptor beta chains from one sample, sequenced in a study of blood T cell repertoires in COVID-19. This table comes from immunoSEQ multiplex PCR, and its TCRdb copy is limited to in-frame clones, with some not included. The sample includes about 220,000 clones, around 83% of them seen just once. The sample was PBMCs or T cells enriched from blood (not recorded which). The receptors originated from a woman aged 40 to 49 with acute COVID-19.

The CDR3 loop is CASRDQGKLYGYTF. CDR3 DNA: TGTGCCAGCAGAGATCAGGGAAAGCTATATGGCTACACCTTC. The genes are TRBV28 and TRBJ1-2; the D gene is possibly TRBD1 (5 bases). Trimming shortened V by 6 bases and J by 5 bases, and 16 bases separated the two germline ends. This CDR3 region has 14 residues. Germline CDR1 is MDHEN and CDR2 is SYDVKM.

The gene calls are TRBV7-9 and TRBJ1-2; tentative D call: TRBD1 (5 bases). This CDR3 comprises 15 residues. The V end was cut by 4 bases, the J end by 2 bases, with 14 bases between. Germline values: CDR1 SEHNR, CDR2 FQNEAQ (reference sequence). The CDR3 DNA follows: TGTGCCAGCAGCTCCTCCGGGGGAAGGAACTATGGCTACACCTTC. Translation gives CASSSSGGRNYGYTF.

This chain uses TRBV19 with TRBJ1-2; no reliable D call. The CDR3 sequence is 12 residues long. Germline lookup yields CDR1 LNHDA and CDR2 SQIVND (reference sequence). V dropped 10 bases and J dropped 2 bases, with 11 bases sitting between them. The CDR3 loop is CATVGRNYGYTF. The CDR3 nucleotides read TGTGCCACTGTTGGCAGAAACTATGGCTACACCTTC.

This chain links TRBV9 with TRBJ1-3, with TRBD1 matching 7 bases. The junction had 3 bases not matched to a gene; V was cut back by 3 bases and J by 3 bases. This CDR3 is built from 14 residues. Looked up from germline, CDR1 is SGDLS and CDR2 is YYNGEE. Written as DNA, the CDR3 is TGTGCCAGCAGCGCCGGGACAGTTGGAAACACCATATATTTT. Encoded protein: CASSAGTVGNTIYF.

The chain employs TRBV19 and TRBJ2-2; D is unclear. The CDR3 has 13 residues. Germline CDR1 reads LNHDA; CDR2 reads SQIVND (reference sequence). V was cut by 3 bases and J by 7 bases, with 9 bases left in between. CDR3 sequence (DNA): TGTGCCAGTAGTATCCCCAACGGCGGGGAGCTGTTTTTT. Translation gives CASSIPNGGELFF.

This clone has more than one count but fewer than ten. This sequence joins TRBV18 and TRBJ2-2; TRBD1 is a possible D gene (6 bases). The CDR3 totals 15 residues. CDR1 and CDR2 (germline): KGHSH, LQKENI. V was cut by 3 bases and J by 6 bases, with 14 bases left in between. The CDR3, as DNA: TGTGCCAGCTCACCTTCCGCAGGGGCCTCCGGGGAGCTGTTTTTT. This gives the protein CASSPSAGASGELFF.

This CDR3 reads CASSSGLKETQYF. CDR3 coding DNA: TGTGCCAGCAGCTCCGGTCTTAAAGAGACCCAGTACTTC. This sequence joins TRBV11-2 and TRBJ2-5; no firm D call. Germline V gene lookup returns CDR1 SGHAT and CDR2 FQNNGV. This CDR3 contains 13 residues. Trimming stripped 4 bases from V and 3 bases from J, with 9 bases between.

The chain carries TRBV11-2 and TRBJ2-2, with no clear D. The CDR3 sequence is 15 residues long. Between the trimmed V and J ends, which lost 2 bases and 7 bases, there was a span of 14 bases. In germline, CDR1 is SGHAT, CDR2 FQNNGV. CDR3 loop: CASSLYELVGGELFF. In DNA form, the CDR3 reads TGTGCCAGCAGCTTATATGAGCTAGTCGGCGGGGAGCTGTTTTTT.

The chain uses TRBV7-3 and TRBJ2-1; TRBD1 agrees at 10 bases. V gave up 2 bases and J gave up 7 bases; unmatched junction bases: 8. CDR3 length: 16 residues. Germline values: CDR1 SGHTA, CDR2 FQGTGA. CDR3 residues: CASSLATGTGVNEQFF. The CDR3 DNA reads as TGTGCCAGCAGCTTAGCTACCGGGACAGGGGTTAATGAGCAGTTCTTC.

This rearrangement joins TRBV7-9 to TRBJ1-2; 9 nucleotides agree with TRBD1. The CDR3 is made up of 13 amino acids. The J segment lost 8 bases and the V segment lost 6 bases, leaving 7 bases of the junction unmatched. CDR1 and CDR2 (germline): SEHNR, FQNEAQ (reference sequence). The CDR3 DNA sequence: TGTGCCAGCAGTTCACAGGGGGCTGAAGGCTACACCTTC. Translation: CASSSQGAEGYTF.

This clone showed up just once. This CDR3 reads CASSQARTPTYEQYF. CDR3 coding DNA: TGCGCCAGCAGCCAAGCTCGGACACCAACCTACGAGCAGTACTTC. The J gene is TRBJ2-7, the V gene TRBV4-3; the D gene is possibly TRBD1 (5 bases). The V and J ends lost 1 base and 2 bases respectively, with 12 bases between them. The CDR3 loop spans 15 amino acids. Germline lookup yields CDR1 LGHNA and CDR2 YSLEER.

The J gene is TRBJ1-2, the V gene TRBV7-9; D ambiguous. The CDR3 totals 14 residues. Trimming took off 1 base at V and 9 bases at J, with 15 bases between the two ends. The germline V gene has CDR1 SEHNR and CDR2 FQNEAQ (reference sequence). The CDR3 protein is CASSLETVTVRYTF. CDR3 sequence (DNA): TGTGCCAGCAGCTTAGAAACTGTTACTGTACGCTACACCTTC.

The chain uses TRBV7-9 and TRBJ2-3; TRBD1 matches 10 bases. The V gene end was trimmed by 3 bases and the J gene end by 4 bases; junction bases not matched to a gene: 1. Germline-derived CDR1 and CDR2 are SEHNR and FQNEAQ (reference sequence). CDR3 length: 14 residues. The CDR3 sequence: CASSLGQGPDTQYF. The DNA for the CDR3 is TGTGCCAGCAGCTTGGGACAGGGGCCAGATACGCAGTATTTT.

The rearrangement uses TRBV5-1 and TRBJ1-3; D might be TRBD1 (6 bases). This CDR3 is built from 14 residues. Trimming removed 5 bases at V and 0 bases at J, with 9 bases between. The V gene's germline CDR1 is SGHRS and CDR2 YFSETQ. The CDR3, as DNA: TGCGCCAGCAGAACAGGGACCTCTGGAAACACCATATATTTT. It yields the protein CASRTGTSGNTIYF.

The chain recombines TRBV28 with TRBJ1-5; D is possibly TRBD1 (6 bases). The CDR3 extends over 17 amino acids. V was trimmed by 2 bases and J by 3 bases, leaving 17 bases between them. Per germline, CDR1 MDHEN and CDR2 SYDVKM. CDR3 region: CASSLGGGPGDNQPQHF. The DNA for the CDR3 is TGTGCCAGCAGTTTAGGGGGGGGGCCCGGAGACAATCAGCCCCAGCATTTT. Full variable domain (missing parts from reference TRBV28 and TRBJ1-5): DVKVTQSSRYLVKRTGEKVFLECVQDMDHENMFWYRQDPGLGLRLIYFSYDVKMKEKGDIPEGYSVSREKKERFSLILESASTNQTSMYLCASSLGGGPGDNQPQHFGDGTRLSIL.

This clone showed up many times. V and J are TRBV28 and TRBJ2-7; D perhaps matches TRBD1 (6 bases). The CDR3 runs to 14 residues. V gave up 5 bases and J gave up 5 bases, with 16 bases separating them. The germline V gene encodes CDR1 MDHEN and CDR2 SYDVKM. In DNA form, the CDR3 reads TGTGCCAGCAGTCAGCCACAGGGTTTCAACGAGCAGTACTTC. Translated, it gives CASSQPQGFNEQYF.

The rearrangement uses TRBV3-1 (or the pseudogene TRBV3-2) and TRBJ2-3, with TRBD2 matching 9 bases. The V segment lost 4 bases and the J segment 10 bases; nucleotides outside the gene matches: 12. The CDR3 contains 15 residues. Germline V lookup: CDR1 LGHDT, CDR2 YNNKEL (reference sequence). The CDR3 nucleotides are TGTGCCAGCAGCCCAAGGAGGGTAGCGGGAGTTTCGCAGTATTTT. Its translation is CASSPRRVAGVSQYF.

The sample holds one count of this clone. V and J are TRBV6-2 or TRBV6-3 and TRBJ1-6, with 7 bases identical to TRBD1. This CDR3 is 16 amino acids long. The germline CDR1 and CDR2 sequences are MNHEY and SVGEGT. V lost 4 bases and J lost 4; bases outside the gene matches: 7. CDR3 residues: CASSSPMTGYNSPLHF. The CDR3 DNA follows: TGTGCCAGCAGTTCCCCGATGACAGGGTATAATTCACCCCTCCACTTT.

The chain has TRBV3-1 (or the pseudogene TRBV3-2) and TRBJ1-3, with a weak D call TRBD1 (5 bases). Germline values: CDR1 LGHDT, CDR2 YNNKEL (reference sequence). The V and J ends lost 3 bases and 2 bases respectively, with 11 bases between them. The length of the CDR3 is 15 residues. CDR3: CASSQQGGTGNTIYF. In nucleotides, the CDR3 is TGTGCCAGCAGCCAGCAGGGTGGCACTGGAAACACCATATATTTT.

The chain links TRBV5-4 to TRBJ2-2; 9 bases are shared with TRBD1. J lost 5 bases, V lost 1 base, and 15 bases had no gene match. This CDR3 is 19 amino acids long. Germline CDR1 reads SGHNT; CDR2 reads YYREEE (reference sequence). CDR3 sequence reads: CASSLNLTGGPLTTGELFF. CDR3 DNA sequence: TGTGCCAGCAGCTTGAATCTTACAGGGGGCCCCTTAACGACCGGGGAGCTGTTTTTT.